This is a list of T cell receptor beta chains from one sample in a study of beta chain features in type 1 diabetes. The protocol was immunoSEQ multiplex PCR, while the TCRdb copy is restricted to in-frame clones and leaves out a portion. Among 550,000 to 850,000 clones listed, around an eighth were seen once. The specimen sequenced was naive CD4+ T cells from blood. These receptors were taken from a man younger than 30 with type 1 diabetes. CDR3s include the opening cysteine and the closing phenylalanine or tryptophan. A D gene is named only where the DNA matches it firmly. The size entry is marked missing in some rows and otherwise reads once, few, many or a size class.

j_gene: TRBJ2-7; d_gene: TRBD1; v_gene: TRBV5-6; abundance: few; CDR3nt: TGTGCCAGCAGCCTAAGGACAGGCCTCTACGAGCAGTACTTC; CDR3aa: CASSLRTGLYEQYF
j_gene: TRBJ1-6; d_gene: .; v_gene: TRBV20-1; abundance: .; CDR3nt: TGCAGTTTTTCGCATTCACCCCTCCACTTT; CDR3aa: CSFSHSPLHF
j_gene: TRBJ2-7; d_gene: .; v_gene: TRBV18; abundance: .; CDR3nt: TGTGCCAGCTCACCACCGGCAGGGGTCTACGAGCAGTACTTC; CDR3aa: CASSPPAGVYEQYF
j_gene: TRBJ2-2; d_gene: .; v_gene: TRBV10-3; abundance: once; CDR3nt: TGTGCCATCACGGAGGGAGGTGGGTCCGGGGAGCTGTTTTTT; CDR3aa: CAITEGGGSGELFF
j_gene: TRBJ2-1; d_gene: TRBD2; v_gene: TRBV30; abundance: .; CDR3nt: TGTGCCAGGACTAGCGGGAGGGTCAGCTCCTACAATGAGCAGTTCTTC; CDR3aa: CARTSGRVSSYNEQFF
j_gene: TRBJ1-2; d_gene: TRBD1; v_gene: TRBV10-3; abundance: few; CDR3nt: TGTGCCCATGGACAGGGAAATGATGGCTACACCTTC; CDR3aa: CAHGQGNDGYTF
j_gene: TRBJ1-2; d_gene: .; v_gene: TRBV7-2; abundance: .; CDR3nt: TGTGCCAGCAGCTTAGACGGCTATGGCTACACCTTC; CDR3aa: CASSLDGYGYTF
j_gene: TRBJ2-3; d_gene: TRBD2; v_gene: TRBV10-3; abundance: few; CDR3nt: TGTGCCATCACCCGGACTAGGTCAGATACGCAGTATTTT; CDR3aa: CAITRTRSDTQYF
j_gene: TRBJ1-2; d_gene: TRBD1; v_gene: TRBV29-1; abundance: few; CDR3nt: TGCAGCGTTGAACAGGGGGCCAACTATGGCTACACCTTC; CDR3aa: CSVEQGANYGYTF
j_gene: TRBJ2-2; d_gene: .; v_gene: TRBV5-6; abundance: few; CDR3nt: TGTGCCACCGGGGGGCCGACGAACACCGGGGAGCTGTTTTTT; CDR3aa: CATGGPTNTGELFF
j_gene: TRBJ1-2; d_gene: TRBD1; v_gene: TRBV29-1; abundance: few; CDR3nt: TGCAGCGTAACCTATGACAGGGTCAACTATGGCTACACCTTC; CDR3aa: CSVTYDRVNYGYTF
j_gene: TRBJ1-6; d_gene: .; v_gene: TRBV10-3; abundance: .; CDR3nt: TGTGCCATCAGTGATCTTGCCCGTAATTCACCCCTCCACTTT; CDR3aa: CAISDLARNSPLHF
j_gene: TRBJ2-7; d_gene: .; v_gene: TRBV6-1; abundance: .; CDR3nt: TGTGCCAGCAGCCCGACCCCGATCGACGAGCAGTACTTC; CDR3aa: CASSPTPIDEQYF
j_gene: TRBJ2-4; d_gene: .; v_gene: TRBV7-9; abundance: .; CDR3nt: TGTGCCAGCAGCTTAGAAACGGGACTCCCCCAGTACTTC; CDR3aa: CASSLETGLPQYF
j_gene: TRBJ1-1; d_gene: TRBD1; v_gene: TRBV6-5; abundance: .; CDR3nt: TGTGCCAGCAGCTCCGGGACAGGGACCCCTGAAGCTTTCTTT; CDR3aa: CASSSGTGTPEAFF
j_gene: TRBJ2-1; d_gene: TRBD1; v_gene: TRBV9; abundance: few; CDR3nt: TGTGCCAGCAGCGTAGCTACAGGGGCAATAGGCAATGAGCAGTTCTTC; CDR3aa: CASSVATGAIGNEQFF
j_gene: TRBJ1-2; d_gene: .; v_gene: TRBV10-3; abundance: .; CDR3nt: TGTGCCATCAGTGAGTCCCCGGACACCTATGGCTACACCTTC; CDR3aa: CAISESPDTYGYTF
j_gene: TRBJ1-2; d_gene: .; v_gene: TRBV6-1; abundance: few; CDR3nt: TGTGCCAGCAGTGGCAGCGCCTGGGTCGCTACAGGGCATGGCTACACCTTC; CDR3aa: CASSGSAWVATGHGYTF
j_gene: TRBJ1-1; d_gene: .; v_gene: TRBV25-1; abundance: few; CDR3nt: TGTGCCAGCAGTGCCCGGACAAACTTGAACACTGAAGCTTTCTTT; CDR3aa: CASSARTNLNTEAFF
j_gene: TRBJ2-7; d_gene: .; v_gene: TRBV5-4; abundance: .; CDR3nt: TGTGCCAGCAGCTTGGGGCTTCCAGGCCTTTACGAGCAGTACTTC; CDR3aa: CASSLGLPGLYEQYF
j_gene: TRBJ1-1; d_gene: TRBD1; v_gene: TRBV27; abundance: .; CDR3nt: TGTGCCAGCAGATACAGGGGTGAGGGGACTGAAGCTTTCTTT; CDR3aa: CASRYRGEGTEAFF
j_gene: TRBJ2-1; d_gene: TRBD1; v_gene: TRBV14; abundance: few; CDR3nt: TGTGCCAGCAGCCAAGGCGGACAGGGGGCTTTAAGTGAGCAGTTCTTC; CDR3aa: CASSQGGQGALSEQFF
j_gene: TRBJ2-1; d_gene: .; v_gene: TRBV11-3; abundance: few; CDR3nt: TGTGCCAGCAGCTTGCCCACCGACGATGAGCAGTTCTTC; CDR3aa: CASSLPTDDEQFF
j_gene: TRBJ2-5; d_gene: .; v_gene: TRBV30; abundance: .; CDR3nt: TGTGCCTGGAGCCCGGGGGAGACCCAGTACTTC; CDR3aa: CAWSPGETQYF
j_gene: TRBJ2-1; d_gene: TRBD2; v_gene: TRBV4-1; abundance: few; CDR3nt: TGCGCCAGCAGTCAGACAGGGGCGGCTAGCGGGGGGACGACCTACAATGAGCAGTTCTTC; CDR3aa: CASSQTGAASGGTTYNEQFF
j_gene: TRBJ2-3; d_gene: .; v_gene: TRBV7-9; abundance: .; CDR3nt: TGTGCCAGCAGCTCGCCTCCGCTAGATACGCAGTATTTT; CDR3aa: CASSSPPLDTQYF
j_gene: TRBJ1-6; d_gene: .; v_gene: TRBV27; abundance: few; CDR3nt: TGTGCCAGCAGCATCATCGGAGATTCACCCCTCCACTTT; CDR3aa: CASSIIGDSPLHF
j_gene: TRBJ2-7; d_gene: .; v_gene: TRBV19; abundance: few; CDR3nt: TGTGCCAGTAGTATAGGGCAGGGAGGTAACGAGCAGTACTTC; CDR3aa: CASSIGQGGNEQYF
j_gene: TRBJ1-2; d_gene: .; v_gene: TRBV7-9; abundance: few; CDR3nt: TGTGCCAGCTGGACAAGAGGGGGTCGCTATGGCTACACCTTC; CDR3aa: CASWTRGGRYGYTF
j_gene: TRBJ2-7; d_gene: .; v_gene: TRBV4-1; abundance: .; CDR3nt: TGCGCCAGCAGCCACCCCGGGGCCTCCTACGAGCAGTACTTC; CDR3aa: CASSHPGASYEQYF
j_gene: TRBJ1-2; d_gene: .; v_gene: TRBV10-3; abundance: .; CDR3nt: TGTGCCATCACAGGGGATGGAAATGGCTACACCTTC; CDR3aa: CAITGDGNGYTF
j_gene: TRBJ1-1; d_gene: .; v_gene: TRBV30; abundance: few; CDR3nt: TGTGCCTGGAGTGGGCAGAGGGACACTGAAGCTTTCTTT; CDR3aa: CAWSGQRDTEAFF
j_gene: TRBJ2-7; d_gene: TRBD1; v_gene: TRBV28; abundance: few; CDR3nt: TGTGCCAGCCGCGCCGGTACAGGGGGCTCCTACGAGCAGTACTTC; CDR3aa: CASRAGTGGSYEQYF
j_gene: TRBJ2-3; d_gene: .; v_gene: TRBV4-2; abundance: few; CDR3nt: TGTGCCAGCAGCCAAAAACTTACCACAGATACGCAGTATTTT; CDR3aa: CASSQKLTTDTQYF
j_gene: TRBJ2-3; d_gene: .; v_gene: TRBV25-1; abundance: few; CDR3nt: TGTGCCAGCAGTCCGCTAGCTTCCGATACGCAGTATTTT; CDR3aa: CASSPLASDTQYF
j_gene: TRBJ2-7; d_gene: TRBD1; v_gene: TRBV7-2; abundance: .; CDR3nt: TGTGCCAGCAGCTTTTACAGGGGGGAATCCTACGAGCAGTACTTC; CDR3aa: CASSFYRGESYEQYF
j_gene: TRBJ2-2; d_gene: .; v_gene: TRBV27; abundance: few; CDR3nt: TGTGCCAGCAGTTTTTTGGGGCAGGCCGGGGAGCTGTTTTTT; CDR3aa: CASSFLGQAGELFF
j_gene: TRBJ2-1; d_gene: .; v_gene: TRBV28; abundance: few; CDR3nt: TGTGCCAGCAGTTTAGCAGGGTACAATGAGCAGTTCTTC; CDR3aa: CASSLAGYNEQFF
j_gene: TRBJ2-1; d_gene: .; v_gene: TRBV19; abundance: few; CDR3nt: TGTGCCAGTAGTATAGACGGGGGTGGTTACAATGAGCAGTTCTTC; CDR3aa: CASSIDGGGYNEQFF
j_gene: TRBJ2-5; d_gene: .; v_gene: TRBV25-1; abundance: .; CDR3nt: TGTGCCAGCAGTGAAGGTATTGCCCGGGGGGAGACCCAGTACTTC; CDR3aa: CASSEGIARGETQYF
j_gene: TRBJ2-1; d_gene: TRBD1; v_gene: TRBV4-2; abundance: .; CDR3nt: TGTGCCAGCAGCGAACGGACAGGGGGCCTAGATGAGCAGTTCTTC; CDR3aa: CASSERTGGLDEQFF
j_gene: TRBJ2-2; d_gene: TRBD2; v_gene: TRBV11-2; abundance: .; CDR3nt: TGTGCCAGCAGCTTCTTGCTAGCGGGGTACACCGGGGAGCTGTTTTTT; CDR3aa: CASSFLLAGYTGELFF
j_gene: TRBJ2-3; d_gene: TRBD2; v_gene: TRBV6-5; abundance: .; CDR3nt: TGTGCCAGCAGCCCCGCTAGCGGGGGTGATACGCAGTATTTT; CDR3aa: CASSPASGGDTQYF
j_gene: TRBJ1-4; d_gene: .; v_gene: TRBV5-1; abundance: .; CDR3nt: TGCGCCAGCAGCATAGGACGTCCAACTAATGAAAAACTGTTTTTT; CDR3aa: CASSIGRPTNEKLFF
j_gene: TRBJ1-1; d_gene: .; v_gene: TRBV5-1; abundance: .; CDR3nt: TGCGCCAGCAGCTTGGCCGGGGAGAGCTCTGCTTTCTTT; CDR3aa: CASSLAGESSAFF
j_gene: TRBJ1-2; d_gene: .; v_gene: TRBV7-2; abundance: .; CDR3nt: TGTGCCAGCAGCCCCCAGGCGGAGGGGTTATATGGCTACACCTTC; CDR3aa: CASSPQAEGLYGYTF
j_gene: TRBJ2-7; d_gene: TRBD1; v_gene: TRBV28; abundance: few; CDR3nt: TGTGCCAGCAGCCCGACAGGGGGCTACGAGCAGTACTTC; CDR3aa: CASSPTGGYEQYF
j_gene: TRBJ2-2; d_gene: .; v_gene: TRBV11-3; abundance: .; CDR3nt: TGTGCCTGGCGAGGGCCCACGGGGGAGCTGTTTTTT; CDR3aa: CAWRGPTGELFF
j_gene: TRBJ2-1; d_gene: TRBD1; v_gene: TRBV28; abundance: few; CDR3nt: TGTGCCAGCAGTGGGGGGACAGGGAACAATGAGCAGTTCTTC; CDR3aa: CASSGGTGNNEQFF
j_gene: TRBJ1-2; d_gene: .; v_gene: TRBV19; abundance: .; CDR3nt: TGTGCCAGTACCCCCGGGTATAACTATGGCTACACCTTC; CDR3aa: CASTPGYNYGYTF
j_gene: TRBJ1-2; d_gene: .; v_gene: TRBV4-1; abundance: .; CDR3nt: TGCGCCAGCAGCCAACCCTTAGGGGCCTTCTATGGCTACACCTTC; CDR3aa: CASSQPLGAFYGYTF
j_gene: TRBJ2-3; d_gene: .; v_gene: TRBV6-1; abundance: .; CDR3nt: TGTGCCAGCAGACCCAGGGGAGCGGATACGCAGTATTTT; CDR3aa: CASRPRGADTQYF
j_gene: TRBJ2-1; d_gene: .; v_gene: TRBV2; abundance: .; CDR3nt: TGTGCCAGCAGTGAGGGAGGTATTGAGCAGTTCTTC; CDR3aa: CASSEGGIEQFF